This T cell receptor beta chain was identified during a study of blood T cells in healthy people across ages. General study results and limits: Across the age range, TCR beta diversity per million T cells fell in a roughly linear way.

With respect to this clonotype: The antigen is undetermined.

PCR was performed a second time for about 7 to 12 cycles using a sample-barcoded 5' primer and a J-beta primer mix. MiXCR was run by TCRdb on the 5' RACE reads, yielding one entry per CDR3 protein. The sample yields 950,000 to 1,200,000 distinct CDR3 sequences, around two fifths seen once. V gave up 6 bases and J gave up 4 bases, with 12 bases separating them. The CDR3 contains 12 residues. Germline V gives CDR1 DFQATT, CDR2 SNEGSKA (reference sequence). The sequence was obtained from a man aged 18 to 29 in good health. The genes are TRBV20-1 and TRBJ1-2, with unresolved D. Sequencing used blood. In DNA form, the CDR3 reads TGCAGTGCAACAGAGTTTGCCTATGGCTACACCTTC. As protein: CSATEFAYGYTF.